The rows below give T cell receptor beta chains drawn from one sample of a study of blood T cell repertoires in COVID-19. The data were produced by immunoSEQ multiplex PCR, yet TCRdb's version contains in-frame clones alone and is incomplete. The sample holds tens of thousands of clones, around 81% seen once. Sequencing was carried out using peripheral blood. These TCRs come from a human donor in a cohort sampled during active COVID-19. CDR3s include the opening cysteine and the closing phenylalanine or tryptophan. Each record gives: D gene, CDR3 length, J gene, clone size, V gene, CDR3 DNA, CDR3 protein. D genes are given only for firm matches. Clone size is shown for a subset of rows, as once, few, many or a class of expanded clone.

NA 15 TRBJ2-3 NA TRBV3-1/TRBV3-2 TGTGCCAGCAGTTACTACAGCGGCGAGTCAGATACGCAGTATTTT CASSYYSGESDTQYF
TRBD1 16 TRBJ1-2 NA TRBV19 TGTGCCAGTAGTAGGGGACAGTCACGATATAACTATGGCTACACCTTC CASSRGQSRYNYGYTF
TRBD2 16 TRBJ2-5 once TRBV11-3 TGTGCCAGCAGCTCACTTTTCCTAGCGGGGCAAGAGACCCAGTACTTC CASSSLFLAGQETQYF
NA 11 TRBJ2-3 once TRBV4-2 TGTGCCAGCAGGTCCGGAGATACGCAGTATTTT CASRSGDTQYF
NA 11 TRBJ2-7 NA TRBV7-8 TGTGCCAGCAGCCCCGCCTACGAGCAGTACTTC CASSPAYEQYF
TRBD2 14 TRBJ2-3 NA TRBV9 TGTGCCAGCAGCGCCGGGACTAGTCCAGATACGCAGTATTTT CASSAGTSPDTQYF
TRBD1 18 TRBJ1-1 NA TRBV6-2/TRBV6-3 TGTGCCAGCAGTTACTCCCCTTACAGGGGGAAAATGAACACTGAAGCTTTCTTT CASSYSPYRGKMNTEAFF
NA 14 TRBJ2-7 NA TRBV19 TGTGCCAGTAGTATAGTAGGGGCCCCCTACGAGCAGTACTTC CASSIVGAPYEQYF
NA 16 TRBJ1-6 NA TRBV7-3 TGTGCCAGCAGCTTAACAGGGAGCTCCTATAATTCACCCCTCCACTTT CASSLTGSSYNSPLHF
NA 12 TRBJ2-5 NA TRBV5-1 TGCGCCAGCAGCTCCGGTGAAGAGACCCAGTACTTC CASSSGEETQYF
TRBD2 15 TRBJ2-1 NA TRBV18 TGTGCCAGCTCACCAGGACTCGGACTAGCCGGTGAGCAGTTCTTC CASSPGLGLAGEQFF
TRBD1 14 TRBJ2-7 NA TRBV19 TGTGCCAGTAGTTCGGGACAGGGGGCCTACGAGCAGTACTTC CASSSGQGAYEQYF
NA 18 TRBJ1-5 NA TRBV9 TGTGCCAGCAGCGTAGCGGGGGGTCCCCCGGGTTCCGGACAGCCCCAGCATTTT CASSVAGGPPGSGQPQHF
TRBD1 16 TRBJ1-3 once TRBV4-2 TGTGCCAGCAGCGGAGTCCCGGGACAGCTGGGAAACACCATATATTTT CASSGVPGQLGNTIYF
NA 13 TRBJ2-3 NA TRBV5-1 TGCGCCAGCGCACAGGGTAACACAGATACGCAGTATTTT CASAQGNTDTQYF
NA 16 TRBJ2-5 NA TRBV7-8 TGTGCCAGCAGCTCCCCCTACCTAGGCCCGGGAGAGACCCAGTACTTC CASSSPYLGPGETQYF
NA 13 TRBJ2-1 NA TRBV9 TGTGCCAGCAGCGTAGCCGAGTACAATGAGCAGTTCTTC CASSVAEYNEQFF
NA 15 TRBJ2-5 NA TRBV5-6 TGTGCCAGCAGGCGATGGACAGCCTACGAAGAGACCCAGTACTTC CASRRWTAYEETQYF
NA 13 TRBJ2-3 NA TRBV9 TGTGCCAGCAGCGCACAAGTCACAGATACGCAGTATTTT CASSAQVTDTQYF
TRBD1 17 TRBJ2-7 NA TRBV7-8 TGTGCCAGCAGCCTCGCTATGGACAGGTTGTTTGGCTACGAGCAGTACTTC CASSLAMDRLFGYEQYF
NA 13 TRBJ2-5 NA TRBV3-1/TRBV3-2 TGTGCCAGCAGCCTACGAGGAGAAGAGACCCAGTACTTC CASSLRGEETQYF
TRBD2 14 TRBJ2-5 NA TRBV7-9 TGTGCCAGCAGCCCTAGCGGGTCGAGAGAGACCCAGTACTTC CASSPSGSRETQYF
NA 13 TRBJ2-2 once TRBV6-5 TGTGCCAGCAGTCTAAGCGGAACCGGGGAGCTGTTTTTT CASSLSGTGELFF
NA 14 TRBJ2-7 NA TRBV20-1 TGCAGTGCTAGTATGGCTAGTCGCTCGGGAGAGCAGTACTTC CSASMASRSGEQYF
TRBD2 15 TRBJ2-1 once TRBV7-8 TGTGCCAGCAGGACGAGCGGGGGGGTATCTGGTGAGCAGTTCTTC CASRTSGGVSGEQFF
TRBD1 15 TRBJ1-1 NA TRBV28 TGTGCCAGCAGTCTGAACAGGGGGCTGAACACTGAAGCTTTCTTT CASSLNRGLNTEAFF
NA 15 TRBJ2-3 NA TRBV20-1 TGCAGTGCTAGTGTTTCGAGCGGGTACTCAGATACGCAGTATTTT CSASVSSGYSDTQYF
TRBD2 16 TRBJ2-7 NA TRBV7-9 TGTGCCAGCAGCCCCCCAAGCGCGGGGGGGCCCCACGAGCAGTACTTC CASSPPSAGGPHEQYF
NA 17 TRBJ1-6 few TRBV19 TGTGCCAGTAGTATCGCACAGGCAAACCTCTATAATTCACCCCTCCACTTT CASSIAQANLYNSPLHF
TRBD2 19 TRBJ2-2 NA TRBV7-2 TGTGCCAGCAGCTTAGTAGTTCTTCAGCGGGGGTTCAACACCGGGGAGCTGTTTTTT CASSLVVLQRGFNTGELFF
TRBD2 15 TRBJ2-1 NA TRBV28 TGTGCCAGCAGTTTACGGAGCGGGGGGGACAATGAGCAGTTCTTC CASSLRSGGDNEQFF
TRBD1 11 TRBJ1-2 NA TRBV20-1 TGCAGTGCTAGGGACAGGGAACAGCACACCTTC CSARDREQHTF
TRBD2 16 TRBJ2-1 NA TRBV7-3 TGTGCCAGCAGCTTATTGGGGGGACTAGCCCGCAATGAGCAGTTCTTC CASSLLGGLARNEQFF
NA 14 TRBJ1-1 NA TRBV9 TGTGCCAGCAGCGTAGTTAGGGGCTCCACTGAAGCTTTCTTT CASSVVRGSTEAFF
NA 15 TRBJ1-6 NA TRBV14 TGTGCCAGCAGCCCATTGGGCGGAGGGAATTCACCCCTCCACTTT CASSPLGGGNSPLHF
NA 14 TRBJ2-3 NA TRBV5-1 TGCGCCAGCAACCAGGGTAGTAGCACAGATACGCAGTATTTT CASNQGSSTDTQYF
NA 15 TRBJ2-1 NA TRBV4-1 TGCGCCAGCAGCCAGGGTAACGGAGGATACAATGAGCAGTTCTTC CASSQGNGGYNEQFF
NA 14 TRBJ2-2 NA TRBV5-6 TGTGCCAGCAGCTTGGGGGCAGGGACCGGGGAGCTGTTTTTT CASSLGAGTGELFF
NA 14 TRBJ2-6 NA TRBV29-1 TGCAGCGTTTCTCTAGGGAGTGGGGCCAACGTCCTGACTTTC CSVSLGSGANVLTF
NA 16 TRBJ1-2 NA TRBV10-3 TGTGCCATCAGTGAAATTCCTTCAGGGGAGGGCAGAGGCTACACCTTC CAISEIPSGEGRGYTF
TRBD2 15 TRBJ2-7 NA TRBV19 TGTGCCAGTAGTATAGGAAGCGGGGGAAGATACGAGCAGTACTTC CASSIGSGGRYEQYF